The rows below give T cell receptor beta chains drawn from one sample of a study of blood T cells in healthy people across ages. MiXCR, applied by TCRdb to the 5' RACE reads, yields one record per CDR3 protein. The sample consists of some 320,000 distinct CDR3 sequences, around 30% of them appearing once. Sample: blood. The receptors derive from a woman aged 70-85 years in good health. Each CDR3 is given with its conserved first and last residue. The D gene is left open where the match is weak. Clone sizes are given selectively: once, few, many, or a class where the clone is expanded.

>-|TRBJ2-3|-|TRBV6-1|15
CASSTLYPGTDTQYF
TGTGCCAGCAGTACTTTATACCCGGGAACAGATACGCAGTATTTT
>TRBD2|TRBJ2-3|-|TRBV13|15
CASSLEGDYSDTQYF
TGTGCCAGCAGCTTAGAAGGGGACTACTCAGATACGCAGTATTTT
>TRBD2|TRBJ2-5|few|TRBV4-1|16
CASSQDAGGPRETQYF
TGCGCCAGCAGCCAAGATGCGGGAGGGCCGAGAGAGACCCAGTACTTC
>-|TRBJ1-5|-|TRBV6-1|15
CASSVRGYSNQPQHF
TGTGCCAGCAGTGTTCGGGGGTATAGCAATCAGCCCCAGCATTTT
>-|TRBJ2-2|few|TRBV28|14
CATTRGGVAGELFF
TGTGCCACCACTCGCGGAGGCGTCGCCGGGGAGCTGTTTTTT
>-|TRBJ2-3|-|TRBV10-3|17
CAISESEDSQSTDTQYF
TGTGCCATCAGTGAGTCCGAGGACAGCCAGAGCACAGATACGCAGTATTTT
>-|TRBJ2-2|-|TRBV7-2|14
CASSLEGRIGELFF
TGTGCCAGCAGCTTAGAAGGGAGAATCGGGGAGCTGTTTTTT
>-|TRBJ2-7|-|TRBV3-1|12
CASSLKAYEQYF
TGTGCCAGCAGCCTAAAAGCCTACGAGCAGTACTTC
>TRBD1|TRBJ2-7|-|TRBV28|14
CASSLRTGFYEQYF
TGTGCCAGCAGTTTAAGGACAGGGTTTTACGAGCAGTACTTC
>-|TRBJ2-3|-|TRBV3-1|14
CASSQDIPSDTQYF
TGTGCCAGCAGCCAAGATATTCCATCAGATACGCAGTATTTT
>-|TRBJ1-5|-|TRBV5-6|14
CASSSRQINQPQHF
TGTGCCAGCAGCTCTAGACAGATCAATCAGCCCCAGCATTTT
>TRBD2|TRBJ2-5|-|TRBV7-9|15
CASSFAGGGSETQYF
TGTGCCAGCAGCTTTGCGGGAGGAGGATCAGAGACCCAGTACTTC
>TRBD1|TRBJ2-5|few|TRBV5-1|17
CASSLGLQDRGLETQYF
TGCGCCAGCAGCTTGGGGCTACAGGACAGGGGGCTTGAGACCCAGTACTTC